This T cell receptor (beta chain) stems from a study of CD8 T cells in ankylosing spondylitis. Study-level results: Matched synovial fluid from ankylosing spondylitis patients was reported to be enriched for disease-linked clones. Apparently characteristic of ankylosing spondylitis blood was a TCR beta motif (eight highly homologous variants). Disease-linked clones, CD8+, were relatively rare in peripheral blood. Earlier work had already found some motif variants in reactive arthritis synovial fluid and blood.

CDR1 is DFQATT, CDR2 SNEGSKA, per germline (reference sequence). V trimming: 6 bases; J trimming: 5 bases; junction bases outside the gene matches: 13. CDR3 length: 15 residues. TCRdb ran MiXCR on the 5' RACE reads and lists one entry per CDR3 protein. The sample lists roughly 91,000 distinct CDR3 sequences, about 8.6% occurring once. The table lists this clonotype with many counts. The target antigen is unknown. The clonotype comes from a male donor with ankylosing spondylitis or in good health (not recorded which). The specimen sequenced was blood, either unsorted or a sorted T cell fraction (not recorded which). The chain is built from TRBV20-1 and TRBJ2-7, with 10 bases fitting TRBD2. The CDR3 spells CSASPGLAAQHEQYF. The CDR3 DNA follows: TGCAGTGCCTCACCAGGACTAGCGGCCCAGCACGAGCAGTACTTC.